The present entry profiles one T cell receptor beta chain with its context. Sequenced by immunoSEQ multiplex PCR; TCRdb stores in-frame clones only, minus some. This sample has around 310,000 clones, with 90% found just once. V shed 2 bases and J shed 1 base, with 9 bases lying between them. The CDR3 loop spans 15 amino acids. The V gene's germline CDR1 is MNHEY and CDR2 SVGAGI. This specimen belongs to a study of blood T cell repertoires in COVID-19. Sequencing was done on a sample of peripheral blood. The receptor was isolated from a woman in her forties with COVID-19, enrolled during active disease. The chain couples TRBV6-5 to TRBJ2-4; maybe TRBD1 (5 bases). The CDR3 DNA follows: TGTGCCAGCAGTTACACGGCAGGGGCCAAAAACATTCAGTACTTC. This codes for CASSYTAGAKNIQYF.